This T cell receptor beta chain was documented in a study of sequential checkpoint blockade in melanoma. Study as a whole: Both treatment sequences were followed by maintenance nivolumab. DNA from around 87 pretreatment tumor samples underwent TCRβ immunosequencing. About two dozen patients had tumor biopsies before treatment and at week 13. Regarding the study as a whole: PD-L1 staining and CD8+ counts, not mutational load, tracked tumor T-cell clonality.

Measured with immunoSEQ multiplex PCR; TCRdb has only the in-frame clones, and not every one. The data show 4,000 to 6,500 clones, approximately 30% seen once. The treatment was: randomized to nivolumab then ipilimumab (arm A) or the reverse (arm B). As for this clone: Its antigen is not known.

The CDR3 covers 13 residues. CDR1 is GTSNPN and CDR2 is SVGIG in the germline V gene (reference sequence). The V end was cut by 6 bases, the J end by 2 bases, with 12 bases between. This sequence originates from a human donor with melanoma. Sequences were derived from tumor tissue (inferred from file names), sampled from a patient given nivolumab and ipilimumab in sequence. This chain links TRBV30 with TRBJ2-3; maybe TRBD2 (6 bases). In DNA form, the CDR3 reads TGTGCCTGTTCCGGACTACTCACAGATACGCAGTATTTT. Translated, it gives CACSGLLTDTQYF.